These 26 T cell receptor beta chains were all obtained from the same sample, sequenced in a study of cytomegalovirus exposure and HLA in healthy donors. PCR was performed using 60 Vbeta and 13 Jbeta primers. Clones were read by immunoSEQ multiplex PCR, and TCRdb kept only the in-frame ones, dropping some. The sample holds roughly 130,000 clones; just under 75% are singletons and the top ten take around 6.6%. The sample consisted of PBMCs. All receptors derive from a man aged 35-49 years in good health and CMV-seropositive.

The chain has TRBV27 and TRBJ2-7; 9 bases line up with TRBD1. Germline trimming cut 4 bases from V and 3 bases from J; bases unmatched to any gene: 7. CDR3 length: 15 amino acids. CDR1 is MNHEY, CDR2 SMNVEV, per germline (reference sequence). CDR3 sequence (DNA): TGTGCCAGCAGTTCTAAGGGACAGGGATACTACGAGCAGTACTTC. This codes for CASSSKGQGYYEQYF.

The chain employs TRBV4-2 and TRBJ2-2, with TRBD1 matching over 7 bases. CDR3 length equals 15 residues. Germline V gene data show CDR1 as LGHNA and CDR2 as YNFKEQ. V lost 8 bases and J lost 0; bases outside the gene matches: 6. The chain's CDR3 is CASGTGTANTGELFF. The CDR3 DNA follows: TGTGCCAGCGGCACCGGGACAGCGAACACCGGGGAGCTGTTTTTT.

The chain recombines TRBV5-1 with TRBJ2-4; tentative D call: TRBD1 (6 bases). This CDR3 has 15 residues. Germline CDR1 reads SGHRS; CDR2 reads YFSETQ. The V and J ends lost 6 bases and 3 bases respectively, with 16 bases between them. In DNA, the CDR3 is TGCGCCAGCACAGAAACAGGGACGGGCAAAAACATTCAGTACTTC. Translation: CASTETGTGKNIQYF.

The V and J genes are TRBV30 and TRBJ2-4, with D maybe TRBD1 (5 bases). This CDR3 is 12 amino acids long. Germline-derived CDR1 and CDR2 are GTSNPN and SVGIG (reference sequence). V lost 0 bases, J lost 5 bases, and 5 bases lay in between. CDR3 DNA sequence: TGTGCCTGGAGTGTAGGGGAAAACATTCAGTACTTC. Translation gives CAWSVGENIQYF. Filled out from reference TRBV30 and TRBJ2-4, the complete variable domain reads SQTIHQWPATLVQPVGSPLSLECTVEGTSNPNLYWYRQAAGRGLQLLFYSVGIGQISSEVPQNLSASRPQDRQFILSSKKLLLSDSGFYLCAWSVGENIQYFGAGTRLSVL.

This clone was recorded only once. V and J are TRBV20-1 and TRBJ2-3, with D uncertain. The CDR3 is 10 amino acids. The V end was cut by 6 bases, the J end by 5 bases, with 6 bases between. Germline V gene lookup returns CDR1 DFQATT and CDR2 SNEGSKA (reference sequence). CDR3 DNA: TGCAGTGCGCCGGTAGATACGCAGTATTTT. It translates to CSAPVDTQYF.

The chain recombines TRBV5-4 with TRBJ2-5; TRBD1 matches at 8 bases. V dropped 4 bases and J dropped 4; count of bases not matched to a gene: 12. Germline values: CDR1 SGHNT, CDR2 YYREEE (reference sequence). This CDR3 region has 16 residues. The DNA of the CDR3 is TGTGCCAGCAGCAGCTCAGAGACAGGGGTTGCAGAGACCCAGTACTTC. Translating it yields CASSSSETGVAETQYF.

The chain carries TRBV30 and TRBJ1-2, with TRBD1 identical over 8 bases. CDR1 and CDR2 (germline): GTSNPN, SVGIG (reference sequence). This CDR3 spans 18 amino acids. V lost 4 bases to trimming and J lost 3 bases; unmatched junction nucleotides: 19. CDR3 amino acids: CAWNWGDSPGGAYYGYTF. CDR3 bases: TGTGCCTGGAACTGGGGGGATTCTCCAGGGGGCGCCTACTATGGCTACACCTTC.

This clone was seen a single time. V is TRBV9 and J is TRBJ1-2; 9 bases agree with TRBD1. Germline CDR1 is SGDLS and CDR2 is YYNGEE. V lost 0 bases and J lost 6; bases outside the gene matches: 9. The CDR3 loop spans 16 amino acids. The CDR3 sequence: CASSVALGQGLDGYTF. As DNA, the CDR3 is TGTGCCAGCAGCGTAGCTTTGGGACAGGGACTTGATGGCTACACCTTC.

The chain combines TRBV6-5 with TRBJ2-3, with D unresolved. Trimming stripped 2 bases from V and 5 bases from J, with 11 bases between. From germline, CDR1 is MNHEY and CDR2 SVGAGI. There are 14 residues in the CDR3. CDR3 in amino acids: CASSYGQSEDTQYF. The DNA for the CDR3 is TGTGCCAGCAGTTACGGCCAGTCAGAAGATACGCAGTATTTT.

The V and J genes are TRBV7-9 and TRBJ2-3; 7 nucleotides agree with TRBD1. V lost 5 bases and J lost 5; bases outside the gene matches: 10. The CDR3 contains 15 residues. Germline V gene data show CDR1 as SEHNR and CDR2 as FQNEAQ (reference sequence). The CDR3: CASSQRGGPGDTQYF. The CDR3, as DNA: TGTGCCAGCAGCCAGAGAGGGGGCCCGGGAGATACGCAGTATTTT. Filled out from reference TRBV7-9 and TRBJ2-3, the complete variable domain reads DTGVSQNPRHKITKRGQNVTFRCDPISEHNRLYWYRQTLGQGPEFLTYFQNEAQLEKSRLLSDRFSAERPKGSFSTLEIQRTEQGDSAMYLCASSQRGGPGDTQYFGPGTRLTVL.

The CDR3 nucleotides are TGTGCCAGCAGCCTAGGTGGTATTTATCAAGAGACCCAGTACTTC. Residues: CASSLGGIYQETQYF. The rearrangement uses TRBV28 and TRBJ2-5; D is ambiguous. CDR3 length: 15 residues. CDR1 MDHEN and CDR2 SYDVKM come from the germline V gene. V lost 6 bases, J lost 2 bases, and 16 bases lay in between.

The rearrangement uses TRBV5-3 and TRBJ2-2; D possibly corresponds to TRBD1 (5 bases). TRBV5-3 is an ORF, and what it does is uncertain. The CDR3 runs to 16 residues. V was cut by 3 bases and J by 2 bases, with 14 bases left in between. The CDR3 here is CARSSSETANTGELFF. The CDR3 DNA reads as TGTGCCAGAAGCTCCTCCGAGACAGCCAACACCGGGGAGCTGTTTTTT.

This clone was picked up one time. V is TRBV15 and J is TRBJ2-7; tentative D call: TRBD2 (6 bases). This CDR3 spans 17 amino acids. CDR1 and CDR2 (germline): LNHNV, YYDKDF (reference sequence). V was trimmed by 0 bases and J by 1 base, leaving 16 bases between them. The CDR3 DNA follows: TGTGCCACCAGCAGAGATCGAACGGGAGCCCTATCCTACGAGCAGTACTTC. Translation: CATSRDRTGALSYEQYF.

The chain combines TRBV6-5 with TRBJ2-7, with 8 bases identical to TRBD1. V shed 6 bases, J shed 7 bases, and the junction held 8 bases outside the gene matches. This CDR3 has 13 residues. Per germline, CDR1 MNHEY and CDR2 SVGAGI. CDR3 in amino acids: CASSPGQALEQYF. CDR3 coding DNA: TGTGCCAGCAGCCCGGGACAGGCTTTGGAGCAGTACTTC.

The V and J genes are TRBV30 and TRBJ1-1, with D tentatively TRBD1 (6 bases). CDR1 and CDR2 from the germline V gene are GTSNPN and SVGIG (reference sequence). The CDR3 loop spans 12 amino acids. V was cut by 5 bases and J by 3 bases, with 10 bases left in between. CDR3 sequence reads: CAWGPGDTEAFF. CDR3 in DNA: TGTGCCTGGGGGCCAGGGGACACTGAAGCTTTCTTT.

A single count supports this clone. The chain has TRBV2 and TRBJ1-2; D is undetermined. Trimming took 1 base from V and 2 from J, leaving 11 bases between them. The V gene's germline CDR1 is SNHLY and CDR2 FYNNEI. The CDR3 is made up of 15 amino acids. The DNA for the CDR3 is TGTGCCAGCAGTGAAGGGGCCACTTCGAACTATGGCTACACCTTC. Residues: CASSEGATSNYGYTF.

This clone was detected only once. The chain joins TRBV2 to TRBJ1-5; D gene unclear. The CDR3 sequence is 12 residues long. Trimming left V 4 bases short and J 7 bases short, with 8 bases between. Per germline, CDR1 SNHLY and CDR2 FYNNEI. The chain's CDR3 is CASSAAGQPQHF. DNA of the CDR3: TGTGCCAGCAGTGCGGCCGGGCAGCCCCAGCATTTT.

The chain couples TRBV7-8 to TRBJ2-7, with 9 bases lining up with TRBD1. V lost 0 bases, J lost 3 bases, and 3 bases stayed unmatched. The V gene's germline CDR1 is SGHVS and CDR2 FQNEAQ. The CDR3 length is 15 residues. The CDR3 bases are TGTGCCAGCAGCTTAGCGGGACAGGGAAACTACGAGCAGTACTTC. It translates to CASSLAGQGNYEQYF. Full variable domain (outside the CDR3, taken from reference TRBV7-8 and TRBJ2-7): GAGVSQSPRYKVAKRGQDVALRCDPISGHVSLFWYQQALGQGPEFLTYFQNEAQLDKSGLPSDRFFAERPEGSVSTLKIQRTQQEDSAVYLCASSLAGQGNYEQYFGPGTRLTVT.

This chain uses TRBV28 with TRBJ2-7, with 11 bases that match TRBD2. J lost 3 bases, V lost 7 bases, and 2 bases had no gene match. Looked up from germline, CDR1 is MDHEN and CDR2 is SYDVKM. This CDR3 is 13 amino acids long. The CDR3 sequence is CASTTSGNYEQYF. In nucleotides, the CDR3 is TGTGCCAGCACGACTAGCGGGAACTACGAGCAGTACTTC.

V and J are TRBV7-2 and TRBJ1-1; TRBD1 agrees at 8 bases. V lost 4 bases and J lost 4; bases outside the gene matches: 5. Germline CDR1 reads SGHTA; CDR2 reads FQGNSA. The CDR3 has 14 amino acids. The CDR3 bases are TGTGCCAGCAGCTCCCAGGGGGCGCCCACTGAAGCTTTCTTT. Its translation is CASSSQGAPTEAFF. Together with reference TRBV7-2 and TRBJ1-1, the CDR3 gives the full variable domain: GAGVSQSPSNKVTEKGKDVELRCDPISGHTALYWYRQSLGQGLEFLIYFQGNSAPDKSGLPSDRFSAERTGGSVSTLTIQRTQQEDSAVYLCASSSQGAPTEAFFGQGTRLTVV.

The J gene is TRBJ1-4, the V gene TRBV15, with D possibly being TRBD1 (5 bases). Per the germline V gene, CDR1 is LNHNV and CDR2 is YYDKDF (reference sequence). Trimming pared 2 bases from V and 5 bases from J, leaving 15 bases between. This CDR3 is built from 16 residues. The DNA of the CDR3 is TGTGCCACCAGCAGACCTTCGACAGTTTCAAATGAAAAACTGTTTTTT. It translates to CATSRPSTVSNEKLFF.

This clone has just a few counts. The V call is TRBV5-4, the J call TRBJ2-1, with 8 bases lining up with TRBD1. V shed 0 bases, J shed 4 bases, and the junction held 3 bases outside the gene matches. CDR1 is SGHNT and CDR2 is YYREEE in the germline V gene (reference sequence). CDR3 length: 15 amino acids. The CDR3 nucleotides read TGTGCCAGCAGCTTGGATTGGGACAGGTACAATGAGCAGTTCTTC. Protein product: CASSLDWDRYNEQFF.

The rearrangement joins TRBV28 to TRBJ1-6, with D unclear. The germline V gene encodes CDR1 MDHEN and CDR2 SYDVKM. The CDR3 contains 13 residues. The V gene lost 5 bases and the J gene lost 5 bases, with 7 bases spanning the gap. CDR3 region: CASSNRNNSPLHF. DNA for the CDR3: TGTGCCAGCAGTAACAGAAATAATTCACCCCTCCACTTT.

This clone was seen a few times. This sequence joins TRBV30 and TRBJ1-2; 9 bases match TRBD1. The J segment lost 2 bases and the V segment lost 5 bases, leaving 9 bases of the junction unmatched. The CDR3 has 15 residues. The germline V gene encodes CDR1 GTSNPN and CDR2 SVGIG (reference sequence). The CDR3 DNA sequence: TGTGCCTGGTACCGGGACAGGGCAAAAAACTATGGCTACACCTTC. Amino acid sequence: CAWYRDRAKNYGYTF.

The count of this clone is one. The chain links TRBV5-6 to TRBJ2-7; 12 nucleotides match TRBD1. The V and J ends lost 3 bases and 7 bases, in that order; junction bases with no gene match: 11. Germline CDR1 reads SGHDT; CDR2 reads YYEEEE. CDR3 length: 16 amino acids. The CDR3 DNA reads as TGTGCCAGCAGCTGGGGGTCGGGACAGGGGGCACGAGAGCAGTACTTC. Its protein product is CASSWGSGQGAREQYF.

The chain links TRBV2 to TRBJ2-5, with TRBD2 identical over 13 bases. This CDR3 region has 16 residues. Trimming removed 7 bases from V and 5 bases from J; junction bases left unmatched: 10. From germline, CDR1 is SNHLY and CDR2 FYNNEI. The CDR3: CASTPGTSGAGETQYF. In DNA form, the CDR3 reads TGTGCCAGCACCCCCGGGACTAGCGGGGCAGGGGAGACCCAGTACTTC.